The rows below give T cell receptor beta chains drawn from one sample of a study of blood T cell repertoires in COVID-19. Using immunoSEQ multiplex PCR, the repertoire was profiled, and TCRdb retains in-frame clones only, with some absent. The sample yields over 85,000 clones, roughly nine tenths seen once. The sequenced material came from peripheral blood. These receptors came from a woman between 45 and 60 years old with COVID-19, enrolled during active disease. The conserved cysteine and the conserved F or W are not part of the CDR3 here. A D gene is named only where the DNA matches it firmly. Clone size is given for some rows only: seen once, a few or many times, or a class if the clone is expanded.

>TRBV19|.|.
ASSMGPRGYT
>TRBV27|.|once
ASSLSVRTGNYGYT
>TRBV9|.|.
ASSVAQGYNEKLF
>TRBV7-9|.|few
ASSLVGPGGMNTEAF
>TRBV27|TRBD1|few
ASRGTGSNTEAF
>TRBV7-2|.|.
ASSLGGRGRLEQY
>TRBV7-3|.|few
ASSLSTGELF
>TRBV6-5|TRBD1|.
ASRKGQTVEAF
>TRBV11-2|.|.
ASSSIRSYNEQF
>TRBV13|.|.
ASSSSTLRPSGNTIY
>TRBV11-2|.|.
ASSLSLVTTDTQY
>TRBV7-2|TRBD1|once
ASSLTGPSNQPQH
>TRBV5-1|TRBD1|.
ASSKDRGDYGYT
>TRBV11-3|TRBD1|.
ASSLGTGQYGYT
>TRBV3-1/TRBV3-2|.|.
ASSQDWGDTYEQY
>TRBV6-5|.|.
AIRAGARTEAF
>TRBV11-3|.|once
ASSQGLGELF
>TRBV7-3|.|.
ASSSRVGELF
>TRBV7-9|.|.
ASSLVLGDEAF
>TRBV27|.|once
ASSTDRKAF
>TRBV2|.|once
ASTLDSLNTEAF
>TRBV24-1|.|few
ATSEESYNYGYT
>TRBV5-1|.|.
ASSLAQFGSSPLH
>TRBV5-1|TRBD2|.
ASSLAGLATDTQY
>TRBV4-2|TRBD1|.
ASSQMGQGNTEAF
>TRBV7-9|TRBD1|.
ASSLIGTGVYEQY
>TRBV10-3|TRBD1|.
AITGQGSESYEQY
>TRBV2|TRBD2|.
ASRPGLAGARSTDTQY
>TRBV7-9|TRBD1|.
ASSPGTGGVYSNQPQH
>TRBV18|TRBD2|.
ASSPGLARDTGELF
>TRBV9|TRBD1|.
ASSATGQGMNTEAF
>TRBV6-6|.|.
ASRRDFNEKLF
>TRBV7-2|TRBD2|.
ASSLVSGGLYEQY
>TRBV2|.|.
ASSVRLEAGELF
>TRBV10-3|.|once
AISGTDSVGQF
>TRBV7-9|TRBD2|once
ASSPSGGEGTQY
>TRBV9|TRBD1|.
ASRPPGGNTGELF
>TRBV2|TRBD1|few
ASSETTGLRNQPQH
>TRBV5-1|TRBD2|.
ASSPGTSGGGSYEQY
>TRBV19|.|.
ASSISATNEKLF
>TRBV4-1|.|.
ASSQEGTSRETQY
>TRBV5-1|.|.
ASSLDTPGEGEQY
>TRBV2|TRBD2|.
ASSELGLAGPDTQY
>TRBV2|.|.
ASSVTGLNEQY
>TRBV28|TRBD1|.
ASTRQGATTEAF
>TRBV19|.|few
ASSMGTSIHT
>TRBV4-1|TRBD2|.
ASSQEGLAGDQETQY
>TRBV10-3|TRBD1|.
AITPGTGTGLLSVRNTIY
>TRBV12-3/TRBV12-4|.|.
ASSLLGGTEAF
>TRBV30|TRBD1|.
AGTGDTEAF